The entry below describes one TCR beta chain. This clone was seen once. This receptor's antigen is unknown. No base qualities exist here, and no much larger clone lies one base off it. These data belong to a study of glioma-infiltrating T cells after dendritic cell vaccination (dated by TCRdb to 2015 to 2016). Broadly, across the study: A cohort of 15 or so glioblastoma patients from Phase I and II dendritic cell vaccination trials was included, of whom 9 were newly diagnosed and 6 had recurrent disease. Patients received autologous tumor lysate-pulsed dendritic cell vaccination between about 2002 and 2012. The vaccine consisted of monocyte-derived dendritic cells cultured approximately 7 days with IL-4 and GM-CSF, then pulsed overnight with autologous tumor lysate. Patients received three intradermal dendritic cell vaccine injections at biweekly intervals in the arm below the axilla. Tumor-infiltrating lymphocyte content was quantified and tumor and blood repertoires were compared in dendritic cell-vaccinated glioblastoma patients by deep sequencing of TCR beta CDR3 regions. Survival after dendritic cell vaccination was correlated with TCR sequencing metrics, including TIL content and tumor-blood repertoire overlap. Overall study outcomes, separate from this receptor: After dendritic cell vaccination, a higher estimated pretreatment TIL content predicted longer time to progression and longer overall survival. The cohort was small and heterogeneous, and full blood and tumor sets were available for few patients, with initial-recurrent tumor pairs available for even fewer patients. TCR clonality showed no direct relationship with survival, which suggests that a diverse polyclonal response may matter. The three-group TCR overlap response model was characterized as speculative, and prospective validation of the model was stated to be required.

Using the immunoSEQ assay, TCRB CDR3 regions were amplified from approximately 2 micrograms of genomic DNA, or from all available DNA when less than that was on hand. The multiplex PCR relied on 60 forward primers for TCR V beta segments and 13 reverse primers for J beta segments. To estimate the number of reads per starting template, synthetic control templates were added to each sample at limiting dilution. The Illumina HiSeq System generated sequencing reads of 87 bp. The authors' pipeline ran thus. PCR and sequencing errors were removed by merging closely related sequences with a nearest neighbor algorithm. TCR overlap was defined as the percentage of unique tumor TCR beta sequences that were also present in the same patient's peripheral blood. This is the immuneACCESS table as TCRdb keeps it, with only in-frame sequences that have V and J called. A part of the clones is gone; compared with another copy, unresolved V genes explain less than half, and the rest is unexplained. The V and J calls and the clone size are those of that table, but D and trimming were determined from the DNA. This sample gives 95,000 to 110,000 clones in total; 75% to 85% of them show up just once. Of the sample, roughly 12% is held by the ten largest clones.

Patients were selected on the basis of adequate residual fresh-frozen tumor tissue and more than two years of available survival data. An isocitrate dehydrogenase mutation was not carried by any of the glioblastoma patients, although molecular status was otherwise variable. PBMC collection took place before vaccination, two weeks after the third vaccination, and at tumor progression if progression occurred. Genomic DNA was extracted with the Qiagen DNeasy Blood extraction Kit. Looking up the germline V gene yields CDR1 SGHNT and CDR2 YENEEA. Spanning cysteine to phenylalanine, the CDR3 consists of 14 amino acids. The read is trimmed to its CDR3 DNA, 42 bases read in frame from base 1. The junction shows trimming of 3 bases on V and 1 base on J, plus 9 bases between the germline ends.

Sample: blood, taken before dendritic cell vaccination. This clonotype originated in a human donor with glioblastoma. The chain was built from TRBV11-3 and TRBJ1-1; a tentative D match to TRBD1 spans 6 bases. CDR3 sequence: CASSFIGGNTEAFF. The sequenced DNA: TGTGCCAGCAGCTTTATAGGGGGGAACACTGAAGCTTTCTTT.